Below, one T cell receptor (beta chain) is given with its context. A much larger clone sits a single nucleotide away, making a read error possible. Amplification of the TCR beta CDR3 was achieved through multiplex PCR with 32 V and 13 J primers. Each CDR3 protein gets one entry after TCRdb re-called the multiplex PCR reads with MiXCR. Counted here are around 20,000 distinct CDR3 sequences, 25% to 30% occurring once; the ten biggest clones make up less than 4%. The sample belongs to a study of immune heterogeneity within non-small cell lung tumors. This CDR3 is 14 amino acids long. CDR1 is MNHNS and CDR2 is SASEGT in the germline V gene. J lost 5 bases, V lost 2 bases, and 5 bases had no gene match. The template for each sample was approximately 0.65 ug of genomic DNA, which had been extracted from bulk tumor tissue. Multiple biopsies spaced far apart were taken from each primary tumor during surgery. The study enrolled patients with untreated, newly diagnosed non-small cell lung cancer who underwent curative surgery.

The chain carries TRBV6-1 and TRBJ1-1; 7 positions match TRBD1. The TCR comes from a man between 40 and 49 years old with non-small cell lung cancer. Input material: lung tumor tissue. The CDR3 bases are TGTGCCAGCAGTGAAACGTGGACAGGTACTGAAGCTTTCTTT. Encoded protein: CASSETWTGTEAFF.